This TCR beta chain emerged from a study of cytomegalovirus exposure and HLA in healthy donors. Study summary: Out of approximately 170 million T cells, an earlier analysis found about 100 million unique TCR beta sequences in total. Notes on the study in general: Among CMV-associated TCR beta chains, most appeared HLA-restricted in a later analysis.

This clone was counted a few times. Its antigen is as yet unknown. Other DNA sequences in the sample encode the same CDR3. 60 Vbeta and 13 Jbeta primers were used in PCR. Sequencing used immunoSEQ multiplex PCR; TCRdb keeps in-frame clones, though not all of them. The table includes about 140,000 clones, around 75% detected once. The receptor's source is a man in his 60s in good health and CMV-seronegative. Input material: PBMCs.

The CDR3 DNA reads TGTGCCAGCACCGCGGGACAGGGCTACGAGCAGTACTTC. As protein: CASTAGQGYEQYF. The chain recombines TRBV6-1 with TRBJ2-7; 9 nucleotides match TRBD1. The V gene's germline CDR1 is MNHNS and CDR2 SASEGT. Germline trimming cut 7 bases from V and 3 bases from J; bases unmatched to any gene: 4. This CDR3 is 13 amino acids long.